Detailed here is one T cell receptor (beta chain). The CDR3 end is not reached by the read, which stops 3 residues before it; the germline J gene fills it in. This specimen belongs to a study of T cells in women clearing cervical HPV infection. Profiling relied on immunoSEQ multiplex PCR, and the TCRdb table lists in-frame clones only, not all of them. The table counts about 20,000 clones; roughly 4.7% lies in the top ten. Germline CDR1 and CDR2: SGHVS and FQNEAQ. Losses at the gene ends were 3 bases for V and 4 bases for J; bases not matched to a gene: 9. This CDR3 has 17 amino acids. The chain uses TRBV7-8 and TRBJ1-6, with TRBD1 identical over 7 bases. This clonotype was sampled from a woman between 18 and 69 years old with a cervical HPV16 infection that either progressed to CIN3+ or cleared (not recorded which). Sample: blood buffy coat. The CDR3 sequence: CASSFGGGTEYNSPLHF. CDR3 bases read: TGTGCCAGCAGCTTCGGTGGGGGGACAGAATATAATTCACCC.